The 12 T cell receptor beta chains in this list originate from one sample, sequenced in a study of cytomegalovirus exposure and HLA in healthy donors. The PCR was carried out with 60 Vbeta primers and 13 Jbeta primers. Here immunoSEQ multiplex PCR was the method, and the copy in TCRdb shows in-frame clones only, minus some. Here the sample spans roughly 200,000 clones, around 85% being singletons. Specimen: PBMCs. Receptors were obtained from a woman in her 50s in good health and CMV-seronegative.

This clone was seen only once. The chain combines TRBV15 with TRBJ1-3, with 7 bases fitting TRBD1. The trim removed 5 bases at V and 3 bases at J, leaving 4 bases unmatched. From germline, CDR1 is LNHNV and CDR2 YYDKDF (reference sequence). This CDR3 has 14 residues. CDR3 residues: CATSRGTDGNTIYF. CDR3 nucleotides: TGTGCCACCAGCCGGGGGACAGATGGAAACACCATATATTTT.

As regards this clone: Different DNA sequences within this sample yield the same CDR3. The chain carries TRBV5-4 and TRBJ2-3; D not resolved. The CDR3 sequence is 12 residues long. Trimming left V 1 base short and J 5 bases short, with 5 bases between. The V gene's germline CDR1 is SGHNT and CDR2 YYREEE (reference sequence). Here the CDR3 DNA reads TGTGCCAGCAGCTTGCGAGGAGATACGCAGTATTTT. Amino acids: CASSLRGDTQYF.

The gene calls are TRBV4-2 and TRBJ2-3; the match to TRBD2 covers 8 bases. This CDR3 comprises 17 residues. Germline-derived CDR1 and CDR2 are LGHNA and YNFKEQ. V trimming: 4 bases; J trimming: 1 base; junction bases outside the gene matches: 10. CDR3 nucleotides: TGTGCCAGCAGCCTCGATTATAGCGGGGTCCGCACAGATACGCAGTATTTT. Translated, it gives CASSLDYSGVRTDTQYF.

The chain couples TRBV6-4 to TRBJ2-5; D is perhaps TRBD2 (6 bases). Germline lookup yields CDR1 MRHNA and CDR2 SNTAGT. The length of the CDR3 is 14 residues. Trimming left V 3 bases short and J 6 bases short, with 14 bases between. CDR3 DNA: TGTGCCAGCAGTGAGGGGTCCGGGGGACAGACCCAGTACTTC. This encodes CASSEGSGGQTQYF.

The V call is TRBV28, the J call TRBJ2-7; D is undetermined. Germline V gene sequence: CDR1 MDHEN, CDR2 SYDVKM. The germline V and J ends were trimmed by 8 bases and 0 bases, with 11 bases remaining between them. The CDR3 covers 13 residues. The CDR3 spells CASAPSPSYEQYF. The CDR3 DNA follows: TGTGCCAGCGCCCCGAGCCCCTCCTACGAGCAGTACTTC.

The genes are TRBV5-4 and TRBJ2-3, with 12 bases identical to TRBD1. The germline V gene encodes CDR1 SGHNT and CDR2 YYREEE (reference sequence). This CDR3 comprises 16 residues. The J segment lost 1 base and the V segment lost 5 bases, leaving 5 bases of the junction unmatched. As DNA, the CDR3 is TGTGCCAGCAGTAGGGACAGGGGGCCCCGCACAGATACGCAGTATTTT. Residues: CASSRDRGPRTDTQYF.

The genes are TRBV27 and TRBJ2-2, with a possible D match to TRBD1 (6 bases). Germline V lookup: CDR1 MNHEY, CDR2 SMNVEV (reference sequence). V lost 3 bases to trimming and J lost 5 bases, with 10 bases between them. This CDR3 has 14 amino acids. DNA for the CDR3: TGTGCCAGCAGTTTCAGGGGACGGACCGGGGAGCTGTTTTTT. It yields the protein CASSFRGRTGELFF.

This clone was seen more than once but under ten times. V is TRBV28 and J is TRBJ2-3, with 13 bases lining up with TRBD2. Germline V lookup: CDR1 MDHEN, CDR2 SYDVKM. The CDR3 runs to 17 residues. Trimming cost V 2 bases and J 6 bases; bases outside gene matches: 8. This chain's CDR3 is CASSLMGTSGMKDTQYF. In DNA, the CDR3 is TGTGCCAGCAGTTTAATGGGGACTAGCGGGATGAAGGATACGCAGTATTTT.

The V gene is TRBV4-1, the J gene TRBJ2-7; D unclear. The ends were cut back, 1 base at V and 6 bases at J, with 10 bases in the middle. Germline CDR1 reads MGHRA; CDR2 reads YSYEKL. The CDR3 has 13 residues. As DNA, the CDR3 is TGCGCCAGCAGCCAAGTTGAACGGTCCGAGCAGTACTTC. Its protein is CASSQVERSEQYF.

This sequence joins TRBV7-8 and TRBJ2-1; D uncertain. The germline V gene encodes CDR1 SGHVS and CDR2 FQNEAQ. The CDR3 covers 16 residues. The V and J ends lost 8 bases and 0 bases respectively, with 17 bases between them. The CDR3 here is CASGLDAVSSYNEQFF. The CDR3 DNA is TGTGCCAGCGGCCTTGACGCGGTAAGCTCCTACAATGAGCAGTTCTTC.

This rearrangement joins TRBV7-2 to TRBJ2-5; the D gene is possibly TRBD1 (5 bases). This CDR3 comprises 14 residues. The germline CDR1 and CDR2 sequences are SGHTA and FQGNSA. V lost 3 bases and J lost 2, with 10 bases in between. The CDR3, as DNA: TGTGCCAGCAGCTTTCAGGGTTTACAAGAGACCCAGTACTTC. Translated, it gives CASSFQGLQETQYF.

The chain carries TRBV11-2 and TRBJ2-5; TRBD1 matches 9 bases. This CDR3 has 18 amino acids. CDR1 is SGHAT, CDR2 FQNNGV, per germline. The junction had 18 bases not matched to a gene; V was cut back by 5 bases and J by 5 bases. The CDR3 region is CASSPRGIGTGSLETQYF. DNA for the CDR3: TGTGCCAGCAGCCCCAGGGGTATCGGGACAGGGAGTTTGGAGACCCAGTACTTC.